This T cell receptor beta chain appears in the sequencing data of a study of technical replicates of blood from a few donors. Trimming left V 10 bases short and J 2 bases short, with 21 bases between. Germline CDR1 is MNHEY and CDR2 is SMNVEV (reference sequence). This CDR3 has 15 residues. This table comes from immunoSEQ multiplex PCR, and its TCRdb copy is limited to in-frame clones, with some not included. Of around 83,000 clones in the sample, about 94% were seen once. This receptor was obtained from a human donor in good health. The sample comprised T cells isolated from PBMCs. V is TRBV27 and J is TRBJ2-7; perhaps TRBD1 as D (5 bases). Written as DNA, the CDR3 is TGTGCCACCCACCGCACAGGACGAGCGACCTACGAGCAGTACTTC. It translates to CATHRTGRATYEQYF.